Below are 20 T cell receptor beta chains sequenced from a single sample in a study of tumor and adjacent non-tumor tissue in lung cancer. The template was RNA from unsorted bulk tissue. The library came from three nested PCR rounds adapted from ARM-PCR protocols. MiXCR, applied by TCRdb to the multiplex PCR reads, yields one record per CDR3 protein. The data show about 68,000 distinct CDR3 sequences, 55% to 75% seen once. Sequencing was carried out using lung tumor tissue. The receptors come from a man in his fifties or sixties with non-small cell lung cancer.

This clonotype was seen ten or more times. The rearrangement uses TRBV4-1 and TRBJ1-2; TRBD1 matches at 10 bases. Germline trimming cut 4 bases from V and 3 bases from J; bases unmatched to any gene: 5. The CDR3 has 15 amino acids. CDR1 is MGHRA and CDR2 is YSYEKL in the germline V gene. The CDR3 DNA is TGCGCCAGCAGCCCAAGACAGGGGGCGGACTATGGCTACACCTTC. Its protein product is CASSPRQGADYGYTF.

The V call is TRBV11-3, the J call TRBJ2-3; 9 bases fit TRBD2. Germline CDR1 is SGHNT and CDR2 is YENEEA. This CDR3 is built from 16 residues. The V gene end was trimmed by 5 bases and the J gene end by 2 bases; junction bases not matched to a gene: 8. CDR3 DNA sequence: TGTGCCAGCAGCCCAGGGACTAGCTGGTTCACAGATACGCAGTATTTT. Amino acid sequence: CASSPGTSWFTDTQYF. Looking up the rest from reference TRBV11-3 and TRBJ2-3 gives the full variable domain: EAGVVQSPRYKIIEKKQPVAFWCNPISGHNTLYWYLQNLGQGPELLIRYENEEAVDDSQLPKDRFSAERLKGVDSTLKIQPAELGDSAVYLCASSPGTSWFTDTQYFGPGTRLTVL.

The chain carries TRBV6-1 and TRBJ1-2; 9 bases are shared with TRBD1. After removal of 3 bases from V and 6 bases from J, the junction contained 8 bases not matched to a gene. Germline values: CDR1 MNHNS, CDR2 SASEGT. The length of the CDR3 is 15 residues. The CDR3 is CASSDATGDRDGYTF. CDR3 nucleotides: TGTGCCAGCAGTGATGCGACGGGGGACAGGGATGGCTACACCTTC.

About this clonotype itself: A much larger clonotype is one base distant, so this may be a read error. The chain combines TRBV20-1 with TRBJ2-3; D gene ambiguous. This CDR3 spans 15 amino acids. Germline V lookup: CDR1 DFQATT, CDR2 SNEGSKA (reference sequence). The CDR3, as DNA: TGCAGTGTTAGAGATCTGGCGGTACTCACAGATACGCAGTATTTT. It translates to CSVRDLAVLTDTQYF.

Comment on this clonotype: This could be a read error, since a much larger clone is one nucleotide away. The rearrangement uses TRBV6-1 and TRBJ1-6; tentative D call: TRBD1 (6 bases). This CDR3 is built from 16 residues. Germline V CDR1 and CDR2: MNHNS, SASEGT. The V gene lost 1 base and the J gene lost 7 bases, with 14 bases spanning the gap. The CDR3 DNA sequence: TGTGCCAGCAGTGAAGACCACAGGGTAATCAATTCACCCCTCCACTTT. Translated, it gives CASSEDHRVINSPLHF.

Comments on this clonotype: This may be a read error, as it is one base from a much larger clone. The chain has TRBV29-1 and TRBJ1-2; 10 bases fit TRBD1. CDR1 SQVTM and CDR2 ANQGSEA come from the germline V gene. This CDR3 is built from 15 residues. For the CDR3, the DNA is TGCAGCGCAATAAAGCCCGGGACAGGGGCTAGTGGCCACACCTTC. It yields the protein CSAIKPGTGASGHTF.

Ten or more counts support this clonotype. The CDR3 region has the DNA TGTGCCAGCAATAGACAGGGCCCTAATCAGCCCCAGCATTTT. The encoded protein is CASNRQGPNQPQHF. The chain is built from TRBV6-1 and TRBJ1-5; 7 bases are a match to TRBD1. V trimming: 7 bases; J trimming: 4 bases; junction bases outside the gene matches: 7. The CDR3 runs 14 residues. Looked up from germline, CDR1 is MNHNS and CDR2 is SASEGT.

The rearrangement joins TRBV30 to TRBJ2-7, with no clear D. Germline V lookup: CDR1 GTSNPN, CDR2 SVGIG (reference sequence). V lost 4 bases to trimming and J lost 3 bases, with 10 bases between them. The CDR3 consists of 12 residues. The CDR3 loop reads CAWIPHYYEQYF. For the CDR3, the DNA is TGTGCCTGGATCCCCCACTACTACGAGCAGTACTTC.

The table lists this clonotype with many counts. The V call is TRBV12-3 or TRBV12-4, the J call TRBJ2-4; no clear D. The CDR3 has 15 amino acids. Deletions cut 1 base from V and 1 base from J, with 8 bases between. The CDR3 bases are TGTGCCAGCAGTTTAGGGGGTGCGGCCAAAAACATTCAGTACTTC. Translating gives CASSLGGAAKNIQYF.

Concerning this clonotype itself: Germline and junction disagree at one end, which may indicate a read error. The CDR3 region is CSARDKTASSYEQYF. The CDR3 coding sequence is TGTAGTGCTAGAGATAAAACAGCGAGCTCCTACGAGCAGTACTTC. The chain has TRBV20-1 and TRBJ2-7; no definite D call. This CDR3 is built from 15 residues. The germline V gene has CDR1 DFQATT and CDR2 SNEGSKA (reference sequence).

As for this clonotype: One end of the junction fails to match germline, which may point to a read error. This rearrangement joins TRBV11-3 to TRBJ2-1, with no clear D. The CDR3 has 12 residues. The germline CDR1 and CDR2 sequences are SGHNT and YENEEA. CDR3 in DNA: TGTACCTGCAGCTTAGAATGGTCTGGGCTTGTCTTC. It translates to CTCSLEWSGLVF.

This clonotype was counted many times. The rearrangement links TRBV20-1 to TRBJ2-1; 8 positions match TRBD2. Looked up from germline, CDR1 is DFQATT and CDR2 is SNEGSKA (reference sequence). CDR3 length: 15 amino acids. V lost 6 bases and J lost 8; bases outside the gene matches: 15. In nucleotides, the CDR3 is TGCAGTGCCGAGACGACCGGGACTAGGGGCGATGAGCAGTTCTTC. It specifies CSAETTGTRGDEQFF.

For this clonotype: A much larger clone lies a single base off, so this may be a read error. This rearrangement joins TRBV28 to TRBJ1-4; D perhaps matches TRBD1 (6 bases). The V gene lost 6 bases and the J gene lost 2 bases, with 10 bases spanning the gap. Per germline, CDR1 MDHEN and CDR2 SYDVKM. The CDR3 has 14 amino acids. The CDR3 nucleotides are TGTGCCAGCAGCACAGGGATGACTAATGAAAAACTGTTTTTT. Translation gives CASSTGMTNEKLFF.

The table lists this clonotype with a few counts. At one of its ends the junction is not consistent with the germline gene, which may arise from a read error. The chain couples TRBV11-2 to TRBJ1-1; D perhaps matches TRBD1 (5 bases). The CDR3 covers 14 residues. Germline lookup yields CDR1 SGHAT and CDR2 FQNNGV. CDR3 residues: CASSFLGVGTEAIF. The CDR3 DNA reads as TGTGCCAGCAGCTTTTTAGGGGTCGGGACTGAAGCTATCTTT.

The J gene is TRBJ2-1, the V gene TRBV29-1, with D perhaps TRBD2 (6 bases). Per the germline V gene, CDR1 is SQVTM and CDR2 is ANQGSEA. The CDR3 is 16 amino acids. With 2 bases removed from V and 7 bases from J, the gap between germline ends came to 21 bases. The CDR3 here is CSVELLLGGERNEQFF. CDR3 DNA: TGCAGCGTTGAACTGCTTCTGGGGGGAGAAAGGAATGAGCAGTTCTTC.

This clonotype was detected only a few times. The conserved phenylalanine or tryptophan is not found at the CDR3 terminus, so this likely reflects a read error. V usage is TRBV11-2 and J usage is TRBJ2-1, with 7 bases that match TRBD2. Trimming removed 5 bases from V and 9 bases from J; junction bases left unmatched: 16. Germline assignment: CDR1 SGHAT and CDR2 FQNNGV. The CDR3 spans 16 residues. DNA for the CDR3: TGTGCCAGCAGCCTAGTCAGCCGGACTAGTGGGGTTGAGCAGTTCCTC. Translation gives CASSLVSRTSGVEQFL.

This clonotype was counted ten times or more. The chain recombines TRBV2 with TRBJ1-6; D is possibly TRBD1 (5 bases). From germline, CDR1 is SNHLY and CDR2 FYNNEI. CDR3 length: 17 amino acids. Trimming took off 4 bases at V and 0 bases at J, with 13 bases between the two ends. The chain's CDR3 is CASSARTLSSYNSPLHF. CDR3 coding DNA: TGTGCCAGCAGTGCCCGGACACTTAGCTCCTATAATTCACCCCTCCACTTT. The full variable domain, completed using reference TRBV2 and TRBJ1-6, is EPEVTQTPSHQVTQMGQEVILRCVPISNHLYFYWYRQILGQKVEFLVSFYNNEISEKSEIFDDQFSVERPDGSNFTLKIRSTKLEDSAMYFCASSARTLSSYNSPLHFGNGTRLTVT.

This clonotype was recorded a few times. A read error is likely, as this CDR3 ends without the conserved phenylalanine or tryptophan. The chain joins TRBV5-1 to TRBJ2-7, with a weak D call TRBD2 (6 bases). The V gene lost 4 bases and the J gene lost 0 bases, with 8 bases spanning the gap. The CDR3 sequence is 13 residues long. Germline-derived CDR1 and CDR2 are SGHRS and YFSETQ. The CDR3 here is CASSVEGSYEQYL. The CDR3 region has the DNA TGCGCCAGCAGCGTGGAGGGCTCCTACGAGCAGTACTTA.

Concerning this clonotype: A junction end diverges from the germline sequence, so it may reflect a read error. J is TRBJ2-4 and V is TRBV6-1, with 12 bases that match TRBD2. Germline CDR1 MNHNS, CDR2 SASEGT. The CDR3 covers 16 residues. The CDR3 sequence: CACSARLAGEADIQYF. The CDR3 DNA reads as TGTGCCTGCAGTGCCAGACTAGCGGGAGAGGCAGACATTCAGTACTTC.

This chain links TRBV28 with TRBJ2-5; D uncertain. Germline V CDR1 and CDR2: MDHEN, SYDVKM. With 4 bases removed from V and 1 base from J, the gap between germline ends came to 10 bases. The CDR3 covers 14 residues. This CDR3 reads CASSSNSLQETQYF. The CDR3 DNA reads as TGTGCCAGCAGTTCAAACAGCCTCCAAGAGACCCAGTACTTC.